This TCR beta chain was sequenced during a study of cytomegalovirus exposure and HLA in healthy donors. Study-wide findings and caveats: 87-base-pair reads could not separate some V segments, including TRBV6-2 and TRBV6-3. Common viral pathogens were later found to be apparently linked to several of the most significant clusters.

Germline V gives CDR1 KGHSH, CDR2 LQKENI. This CDR3 is 14 amino acids long. With 5 bases removed from V and 8 bases from J, the gap between germline ends came to 16 bases. Note on this clone: Antigen unknown.

With 60 Vbeta and 13 Jbeta primers, the PCR was carried out. Only in-frame clones appear in the TCRdb table, and some are missing; sequencing was by immunoSEQ multiplex PCR. Here the sample spans under 150,000 clones, approximately 84% being singletons. The sequence was collected from a boy aged 2 to 10 in good health and CMV-seronegative. V is TRBV18 and J is TRBJ1-3; the D gene is possibly TRBD1 (6 bases). The material sequenced was PBMCs. CDR3 in amino acids: CASSVGTPRDTIYF. CDR3 sequence (DNA): TGTGCCAGCTCAGTAGGGACACCCCGGGACACCATATATTTT.